This T cell receptor (beta chain) was profiled in a study of T cells in Graves' hyperthyroidism and ophthalmopathy. Researchers took RNA transcripts and amplified the TCR beta CDR3 regions from them. First-round RT-PCR of the TCR CDR3 relied on the HTBI primer set. Each CDR3 protein gets one entry after TCRdb re-called the multiplex PCR reads with MiXCR. The sample shows about 98,000 distinct CDR3 sequences, about 40% of them seen only once. Looked up from germline, CDR1 is DFQATT and CDR2 is SNEGSKA (reference sequence). V shed 7 bases and J shed 2 bases, with 24 bases lying between them. There are 16 residues in the CDR3. General study points: The model foresaw ophthalmopathy a median roughly 6.3 months prior to onset. Ophthalmopathy was distinguished from stable hyperthyroidism by 13 V-J signatures.

Each patient was aged 18 to 65 and had newly diagnosed hyperthyroidism of under 2 months' duration. Worth noting for this clonotype: Antigen: not known.

The chain is built from TRBV20-1 and TRBJ2-7, with D possibly being TRBD1 (6 bases). Sequences were obtained from peripheral blood or thyroid tissue (not recorded which). The TCR sequence derives from a woman in her 30s with Graves' hyperthyroidism. The DNA of the CDR3 is TGCAGTGGCTCCGGGGAATCCAGGGGTCCCGCCTACGAGCAGTACTTC. Translating gives CSGSGESRGPAYEQYF.